Below, one T cell receptor beta chain is given with its context. What antigen it recognizes has not been identified. Nothing much larger sits one base from this clone, and base qualities are not available. This entry is derived from a study of blood T cells in healthy people across ages (dated by TCRdb to 2015 to 2017). With respect to the entire study: In model experiments, roughly one uniquely barcoded TCR beta cDNA molecule per two T cells was captured by template switching. Using deep sequencing normalized with unique cDNA molecular identifiers, the study measured how TCR beta repertoire diversity changes with age. The donors were divided into four age groups: young (average around 17 years), middle-aged (approximately 39), aged (approximately 64) and long-lived (82). To avoid experimental bias, donors of different ages were distributed randomly across sequencing lanes. Using the same blood draw, the study looked at two additional independent replicas of 1 million unique cDNA reads for two donors, one aged 18 to 29 and the other aged 80 or older.

The CDR3 covers 15 residues, taking in both the cysteine and the phenylalanine. Only the CDR3 part of the read is kept: 45 bases, read in frame from the first base. At the junction V is shortened by 2 bases and J by 10 bases; bases outside the gene matches: 13. CDR1 SEHNR and CDR2 FQNEAQ are derived from the germline V gene (reference sequence). The library was obtained by 5' RACE. Instrument used: Illumina HiSeq 2500. A second 7 to 11 cycle PCR used a sample-barcoded 5' primer and a J-beta primer mix. A unique molecular identifier was introduced onto each TCR beta cDNA molecule by a template-switch 5' adaptor carrying 12 random nucleotides. Each sample yielded at least 2.5 million CDR3-containing paired-end reads. The Mint cDNA synthesis kit, primed by a TRBC-specific oligonucleotide, was used to synthesize first-strand cDNA from all RNA. Following uracil-DNA glycosylase treatment, a first 18-cycle PCR with universal primers M1SS and BC2_uni_R was performed on all cDNA. The source study handled its data this way. Normalization of each sample was performed by random selection of 1 million high-quality reads, each carrying a distinct molecular identifier. Instead of being binned into consensus sequences, reads with shared molecular identifiers were discarded. MiTCR, run with a Q25 quality threshold and the strictest error-elimination algorithm, handled CDR3 identification, clonotype clustering and error correction. A nonparametric unseen species model using Euler transformation provided a lower-bound estimate of total TCR beta diversity. The public reads were reanalyzed by TCRdb: fastp trimming at Q25, MiXCR alignment, in-frame beta chains only. Identical CDR3 proteins give one entry, which carries the most common genes and DNA. TCRdb's processing, not the study's, gives the V and J calls here. For this sample the table gives about 1,400,000 distinct CDR3 sequences, of which roughly 45% were detected only once. The top ten clones comprise under 8% of the sample.

The approximately 41 donors, aged about 6 to 100 years, were systemically healthy Caucasian individuals from Russia. Each donor gave ten milliliters of peripheral blood, drawn into EDTA-treated Vacutainer tubes. Ficoll-Paque density-gradient centrifugation was used to isolate PBMCs, with at least 6.5 million per sample. Total RNA was extracted from PBMCs with Trizol reagent, with at least 6 micrograms obtained per sample. For every donor, an aliquot of PBMCs went through flow cytometry to measure the percentages of naive CD45RAhigh/CD27high T cells. What the work shows at the level of the full study, not this receptor alone: The percentage of naive T cells measured by flow cytometry correlated strongly with observed TCR beta diversity. Estimates of total diversity based on one million sequenced T cells were regarded as lower bounds and as underestimates. Bulk unsorted PBMC profiling prevented conclusive comparison of naive and antigen-experienced compartments. As age increased, observed TCR beta diversity per million T cells dropped in a roughly linear way, and a significant reduction was already evident by age around 41. Donor CMV infection status was unknown, potentially confounding age-related changes in expanded clonotypes. Compared with the aged group, more naive CD4+ T cells, fewer expanded clones and increased TCR diversity were shown by the long-lived group, suggesting age selection.

The chain is encoded by TRBV7-9 joined to TRBJ2-7, and TRBD2 aligns with 8 junction nucleotides. The sample consisted of blood. This TCR was recovered from a woman aged 18-29 years in good health. CDR3 region: CASSLNSGTVGAQYF. The nucleotide sequence reads as follows: TGTGCCAGCAGCTTAAATAGCGGGACGGTGGGGGCCCAGTACTTC.